Given below is one TCR beta chain in context. The sample comes from a study of cytomegalovirus exposure and HLA in healthy donors. 60 Vbeta and 13 Jbeta primers were used in PCR. Authors' data handling: Later, 65 million to 85 million unique TCR beta chains were counted in an analysis, and roughly 10 million of them were shared. Only in-frame clones appear in the TCRdb table, and some are missing; sequencing was by immunoSEQ multiplex PCR. V, J and clone size are taken as reported in that table, and D and trimming were inferred from the DNA itself. The table has 95,000 to 100,000 clones, about 74% seen once. The source of this sequence is a male donor in good health and CMV-seronegative. The specimen sequenced was PBMCs.

CDR3 loop: CSGRDSYEQYF. The CDR3 nucleotides are TGCAGCGGGAGGGACTCCTACGAGCAGTACTTC. The V gene is TRBV20-1, the J gene TRBJ2-7, with 8 nucleotides matching TRBD2. The CDR3 sequence is 11 residues long. Germline loops: CDR1 DFQATT, CDR2 SNEGSKA (reference sequence).